Listed below are T cell receptor beta chains from one sample, sequenced in a study of blood T cells in healthy people across ages. TCRdb analysed the 5' RACE reads with MiXCR anew, one entry per CDR3 protein. The data contain around 1,500,000 distinct CDR3 sequences, about 40% of them singletons. The sequencing sample was made of blood. These receptors came from a woman younger than 30 in good health. The CDR3 runs from the conserved cysteine through the conserved F or W. The D gene is left open where the match is weak. Size is omitted from some rows. Given values are once, few, many or a class for expanded clones.

D gene | CDR3 length | J gene | V gene | clone size | CDR3 protein | CDR3 DNA
- | 15 | TRBJ2-7 | TRBV11-2 | few | CASSSSSLQPFEQYF | TGTGCCAGCAGCTCATCCTCCCTCCAACCGTTCGAGCAGTACTTC
TRBD1 | 13 | TRBJ2-1 | TRBV6-5 | - | CASSSTGVSEQFF | TGTGCCAGCAGCAGTACAGGGGTTAGTGAGCAGTTCTTC
TRBD2 | 17 | TRBJ2-1 | TRBV29-1 | - | CSASGGSGQTSYNEQFF | TGCAGCGCATCCGGGGGTAGCGGGCAAACCTCCTACAATGAGCAGTTCTTC
- | 13 | TRBJ1-1 | TRBV29-1 | - | CSVEPAGVVEAFF | TGCAGCGTTGAACCGGCAGGGGTGGTTGAAGCTTTCTTT
TRBD2 | 15 | TRBJ2-7 | TRBV4-1 | few | CASSQVLAGGPEQYF | TGCGCCAGCAGCCAAGTACTAGCGGGTGGGCCCGAGCAGTACTTC
TRBD2 | 17 | TRBJ2-1 | TRBV4-2 | - | CASSQDRGGSSYNEQFF | TGTGCCAGCAGCCAAGATCGGGGGGGGAGCTCCTACAATGAGCAGTTCTTC
TRBD1 | 18 | TRBJ1-2 | TRBV27 | - | CASSPRGTGDLFSYGYTF | TGTGCCAGCAGTCCCCGCGGGACAGGGGACCTATTTAGCTATGGCTACACCTTC
TRBD1 | 14 | TRBJ1-2 | TRBV25-1 | once | CASSVGTGKDGYTF | TGTGCCAGCAGTGTAGGGACAGGAAAGGATGGCTACACCTTC
TRBD1 | 13 | TRBJ2-7 | TRBV7-2 | - | CASSLRQGLEQYF | TGTGCCAGCAGCTTAAGACAGGGGCTGGAGCAGTACTTC
- | 12 | TRBJ2-7 | TRBV29-1 | few | CSVEGGLSEQYF | TGCAGCGTTGAGGGGGGTCTCAGCGAGCAGTACTTC
TRBD2 | 14 | TRBJ2-1 | TRBV7-3 | - | CASSAGGPRNEQFF | TGTGCCAGCAGTGCGGGGGGGCCTCGGAATGAGCAGTTCTTC
TRBD2 | 17 | TRBJ2-5 | TRBV18 | - | CASSPRRLAGVSETQYF | TGTGCCAGCTCACCACGTCGCCTAGCGGGAGTATCAGAGACCCAGTACTTC
- | 13 | TRBJ2-7 | TRBV28 | - | CASSAISPGEQYF | TGTGCCAGCAGTGCCATCTCTCCTGGCGAGCAGTACTTC
- | 13 | TRBJ2-7 | TRBV7-9 | - | CASQETAFDEQYF | TGTGCCAGCCAAGAAACGGCCTTCGATGAGCAGTACTTC